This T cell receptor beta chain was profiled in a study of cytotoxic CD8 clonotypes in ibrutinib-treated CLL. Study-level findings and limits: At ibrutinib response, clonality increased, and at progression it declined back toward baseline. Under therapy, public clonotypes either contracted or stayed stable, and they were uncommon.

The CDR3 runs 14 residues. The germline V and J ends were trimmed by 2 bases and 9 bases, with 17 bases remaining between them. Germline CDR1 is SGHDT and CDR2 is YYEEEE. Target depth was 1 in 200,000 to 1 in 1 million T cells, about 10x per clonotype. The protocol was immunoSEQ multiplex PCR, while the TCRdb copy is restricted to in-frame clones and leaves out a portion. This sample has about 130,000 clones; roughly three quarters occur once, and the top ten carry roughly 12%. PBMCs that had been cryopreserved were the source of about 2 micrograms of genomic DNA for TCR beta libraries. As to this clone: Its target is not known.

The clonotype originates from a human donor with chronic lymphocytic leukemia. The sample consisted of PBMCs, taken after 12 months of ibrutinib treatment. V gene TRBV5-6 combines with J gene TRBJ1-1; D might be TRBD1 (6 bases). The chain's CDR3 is CASSLDPTDRKAFF. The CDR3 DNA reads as TGTGCCAGCAGCTTAGACCCCACAGACAGGAAAGCTTTCTTT.